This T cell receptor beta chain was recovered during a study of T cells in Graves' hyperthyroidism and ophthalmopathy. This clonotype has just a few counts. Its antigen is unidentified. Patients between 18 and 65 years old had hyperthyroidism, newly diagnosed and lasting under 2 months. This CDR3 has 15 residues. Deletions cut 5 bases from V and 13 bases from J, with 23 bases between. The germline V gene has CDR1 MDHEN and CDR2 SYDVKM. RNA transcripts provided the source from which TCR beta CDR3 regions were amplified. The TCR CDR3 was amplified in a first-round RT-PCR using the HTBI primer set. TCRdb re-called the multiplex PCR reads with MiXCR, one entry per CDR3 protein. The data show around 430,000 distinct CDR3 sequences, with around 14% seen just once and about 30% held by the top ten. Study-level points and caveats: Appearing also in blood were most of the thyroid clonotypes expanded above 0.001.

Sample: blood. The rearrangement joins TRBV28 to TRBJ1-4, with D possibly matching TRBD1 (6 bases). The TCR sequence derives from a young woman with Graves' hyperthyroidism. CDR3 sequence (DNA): TGTGCCAGCAGTCCTCGACAGGAGCCCTCGGGCGGACTGTTTTTT. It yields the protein CASSPRQEPSGGLFF. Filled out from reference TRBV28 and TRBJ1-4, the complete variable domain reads DVKVTQSSRYLVKRTGEKVFLECVQDMDHENMFWYRQDPGLGLRLIYFSYDVKMKEKGDIPEGYSVSREKKERFSLILESASTNQTSMYLCASSPRQEPSGGLFFGSGTQLSVL.